Below, 8 T cell receptor beta chains from the same sample are listed, as sequenced in a study of blood T cells in healthy people across ages. A sample-barcoded 5' primer and a J-beta primer mix were used in a second PCR of roughly 7 to 12 cycles. A single record per CDR3 protein comes from TCRdb applying MiXCR to the 5' RACE reads. This table has over 1,300,000 distinct CDR3 sequences, approximately 60% appearing once. Sequenced material: blood. The receptors were sampled from a man younger than 35 in good health.

This chain uses TRBV6-5 with TRBJ2-7; D gene uncertain. The CDR3 spans 19 residues. Between the trimmed V and J ends, which lost 1 base and 3 bases, there was a span of 25 bases. Germline CDR1 reads MNHEY; CDR2 reads SVGAGI. The CDR3 DNA reads TGTGCCAGCAGTTACTTAATCCCTGGTTTGGCGCTGGGGATCTACGAGCAGTACTTC. This encodes CASSYLIPGLALGIYEQYF.

The rearrangement joins TRBV10-3 to TRBJ2-1; tentatively, D is TRBD2 (5 bases). Germline V gene lookup returns CDR1 ENHRY and CDR2 SYGVKD. V lost 2 bases and J lost 12, with 20 bases in between. The CDR3 loop spans 15 amino acids. The CDR3 is CAISEAVEASSGQFF. The CDR3 nucleotides read TGTGCCATCAGTGAGGCAGTGGAGGCCTCCTCGGGGCAGTTCTTC.

This clonotype has more than one count but fewer than ten. The J gene is TRBJ2-7, the V gene TRBV3-1; D is ambiguous. The CDR3 runs 15 residues. The V gene's germline CDR1 is LGHDT and CDR2 YNNKEL (reference sequence). The V end was cut by 1 base, the J end by 0 bases, with 10 bases between. CDR3 sequence: CASSQAQLSSYEQYF. As DNA, the CDR3 is TGTGCCAGCAGCCAAGCTCAGCTGAGCTCCTACGAGCAGTACTTC.

The chain couples TRBV27 to TRBJ1-2; 10 nucleotides agree with TRBD1. The junction had 1 base not matched to a gene; V was cut back by 6 bases and J by 3 bases. The CDR3 is made up of 13 amino acids. Looked up from germline, CDR1 is MNHEY and CDR2 is SMNVEV (reference sequence). Here the CDR3 DNA reads TGTGCCAGCAGGGGGACAGGGGACTATGGCTACACCTTC. It specifies CASRGTGDYGYTF.

V usage is TRBV5-5 and J usage is TRBJ2-1; possibly TRBD1 or TRBD2 for D (5 bases each). V gave up 4 bases and J gave up 7 bases, with 15 bases separating them. Germline loops: CDR1 SGHKS, CDR2 YYEKEE (reference sequence). CDR3 length equals 14 residues. The CDR3 sequence is CASSTAGTVNEQFF. The CDR3, as DNA: TGTGCCAGCAGCACTGCAGGGACGGTAAATGAGCAGTTCTTC.

The CDR3 DNA reads TGCAGCGTTCAGGGGCAGAGATATGGCTACACCTTC. Translating gives CSVQGQRYGYTF. This rearrangement joins TRBV29-1 to TRBJ1-2, with TRBD1 as a possible D gene (6 bases). Trimming shortened V by 5 bases and J by 5 bases, and 12 bases separated the two germline ends. Germline V gene data show CDR1 as SQVTM and CDR2 as ANQGSEA. The CDR3 has 12 residues.

The V gene is TRBV28, the J gene TRBJ1-2, with D possibly TRBD1 on 5 matching bases. This CDR3 region has 14 residues. V lost 8 bases and J lost 3, with 16 bases in between. Germline values: CDR1 MDHEN, CDR2 SYDVKM. The CDR3 protein is CASVLDGGDYGYTF. The CDR3 nucleotides are TGTGCCAGCGTCCTTGATGGGGGGGACTATGGCTACACCTTC.

J is TRBJ2-7 and V is TRBV4-2; the D gene could be TRBD1 or TRBD2 (5 bases each). From germline, CDR1 is LGHNA and CDR2 YNFKEQ. V was pared by 1 base and J by 3 bases, with 16 bases between. This CDR3 has 16 residues. DNA of the CDR3: TGTGCCAGCAGCCAAGGGATAGGGGAGAACAGCTACGAGCAGTACTTC. It codes for CASSQGIGENSYEQYF.